A selection of T cell receptor beta chains follows, all from one sample in a study of OX40 agonist ivuxolimab in advanced cancers. Assay used: immunoSEQ multiplex PCR; TCRdb lists only in-frame clones, some missing. The sample records about 62,000 clones, approximately 79% being singletons. The source material was CD4+ or CD8+ T cells sorted from blood, sampled in a trial of the OX40 agonist ivuxolimab. These TCRs come from an adult with an advanced solid tumor such as melanoma, head and neck, liver or kidney cancer. Each CDR3 is given with its conserved first and last residue. D genes are given only for firm matches. Expanded clones are given a class, and other clones once, few, many or no size at all.

D gene	V gene	J gene	clone size	CDR3 DNA	CDR3 protein
-	TRBV7-9	TRBJ2-7	-	TGTGCCAGCAGCTGGACAGGGAGGGGATACGAGCAGTACTTC	CASSWTGRGYEQYF
-	TRBV7-9	TRBJ2-7	-	TGTGCCAGCAGCCCACAGCGTCCCTCCTACGAGCAGTACTTC	CASSPQRPSYEQYF
TRBD2	TRBV5-4	TRBJ2-3	-	TGTGCCAGCAGCGGCGGGACTAGAACAGATACGCAGTATTTT	CASSGGTRTDTQYF
-	TRBV19	TRBJ2-3	-	TGTGCCAGTAGTATATGGGCAGATACGCAGTATTTT	CASSIWADTQYF
TRBD2	TRBV18	TRBJ2-3	-	TGTGCCAGCTCACCGGGTAGCGGGGGGGCCGTAGATACGCAGTATTTT	CASSPGSGGAVDTQYF
-	TRBV7-9	TRBJ2-7	-	TGTGCCAGCAGCTTAGGGGACTCTTCCTACGAGCAGTACTTC	CASSLGDSSYEQYF
-	TRBV20-1	TRBJ2-7	-	TGCAGTGCTGAGGGGCCCTACGAGCAGTACTTC	CSAEGPYEQYF
TRBD2	TRBV5-6	TRBJ2-5	-	TGTGCCAGCAGCCCCTCTAGCGGGGAGACCCAGTACTTC	CASSPSSGETQYF
-	TRBV7-3	TRBJ2-6	few	TGTGCCAGCAGCTTAGGAGGGACTGGGGCCAACGTCCTGACTTTC	CASSLGGTGANVLTF
-	TRBV18	TRBJ2-5	-	TGTGCCAGCTCGCCACGGGGGGCTTTGGAGACCCAGTACTTC	CASSPRGALETQYF
-	TRBV11-3	TRBJ2-3	-	TGTGCCAGCAGCTCCGGCGGGGCCACAGATACGCAGTATTTT	CASSSGGATDTQYF
-	TRBV7-2	TRBJ1-2	once	TGTGCCAGCAGCTTTGGGGGGGGCTACACCTTC	CASSFGGGYTF
TRBD1	TRBV20-1	TRBJ2-4	-	TGCAGTGCTCTACGCGCGGACAGGCAGTACTTC	CSALRADRQYF
TRBD2	TRBV2	TRBJ2-5	-	TGTGCCAGCAGTGAAATGCTGGGCGGGGGGGCCGGAAAGACCCAGTACTTC	CASSEMLGGGAGKTQYF
-	TRBV19	TRBJ1-4	-	TGTGCCAGTAGTATAGATCCGGGGCCCGGGGAAAAACTGTTTTTT	CASSIDPGPGEKLFF
TRBD1	TRBV30	TRBJ2-1	few	TGTGCCTGGAGGAAGGGACAGGGACCCTACAATGAGCAGTTCTTC	CAWRKGQGPYNEQFF
-	TRBV6-5	TRBJ1-2	-	TGTGCCAGCAGTTACCGGGGGGATTACTATGGCTACACCTTC	CASSYRGDYYGYTF
TRBD2	TRBV19	TRBJ2-1	-	TGTGCCAGTACCCTAGCGGGGGCCCCCAGGTACAATGAGCAGTTCTTC	CASTLAGAPRYNEQFF
-	TRBV27	TRBJ1-5	-	TGTGCCAGCAGTTTATATTCTAGCAATCAGCCCCAGCATTTT	CASSLYSSNQPQHF
TRBD1	TRBV7-9	TRBJ2-1	-	TGTGCCAGCCTTTCCGGGACAGGATCCTCCTACAATGAGCAGTTCTTC	CASLSGTGSSYNEQFF
-	TRBV19	TRBJ1-3	-	TGTGCCAGTAGTATAGATCGGGGGAGCTCTGGAAACACCATATATTTT	CASSIDRGSSGNTIYF
-	TRBV12-5	TRBJ2-2	-	TGTGCTAGTGGTTTGACCGGGATCCGAACTACCGGGGAGCTGTTTTTT	CASGLTGIRTTGELFF
-	TRBV7-2	TRBJ2-2	-	TGTGCCAGCAGCTCGAGAACCGGGACCCTCCCGGGGGAGCTGTTTTTT	CASSSRTGTLPGELFF
-	TRBV19	TRBJ2-2	-	TGTGCCAGTAGCCGCGACCGGGACACTTTCGATACCGGGGAGCTGTTTTTT	CASSRDRDTFDTGELFF
-	TRBV28	TRBJ2-7	-	TGTGCCAGCAGTTTAAACCAAAACTACGAGCAGTACTTC	CASSLNQNYEQYF
-	TRBV29-1	TRBJ2-2	-	TGCAGCGTTGTCGGGCGGGAGAACACCGGGGAGCTGTTTTTT	CSVVGRENTGELFF
TRBD1	TRBV7-9	TRBJ1-1	-	TGTGCCAGCAGCGGACAGGGGCCGTTGAACACTGAAGCTTTCTTT	CASSGQGPLNTEAFF
TRBD2	TRBV2	TRBJ2-3	-	TGTGCCAGCAGTGAAGATCCCGGGCGGGGGTTTTTAGATACGCAGTATTTT	CASSEDPGRGFLDTQYF
TRBD1	TRBV5-1	TRBJ1-5	-	TGCGCCAGCAGCCTGACAGGGAACAGCAATCAGCCCCAGCATTTT	CASSLTGNSNQPQHF
-	TRBV28	TRBJ2-2	-	TGTGCCAGCGTGCGCTCACAGGGCGCGAACACCGGGGAGCTGTTTTTT	CASVRSQGANTGELFF
TRBD1	TRBV4-3	TRBJ1-5	-	TGCGCCAGCAGCCGATGGACAGGGGATCAGCCCCAGCATTTT	CASSRWTGDQPQHF
TRBD2	TRBV6-4	TRBJ2-1	-	TGTGCCAGCAGCCGCTGGGGTAGCGGGGGTGCAAGCTCCTACAATGAGCAGTTCTTC	CASSRWGSGGASSYNEQFF